One sample yielded the 3 T cell receptor beta chains listed below, sequenced in a study of brain metastases from non-small cell lung cancer. This table comes from immunoSEQ multiplex PCR, and its TCRdb copy is limited to in-frame clones, with some not included. The sample holds some 4,300 clones, 75% to 85% seen once. The sample consisted of primary lung tumor tissue. The source is a donor aged 40 or over with non-small cell lung cancer.

About this clone: A read error may account for a junction end that differs from germline. This rearrangement joins TRBV24-1 to TRBJ2-4, with TRBD2 as a possible D gene (6 bases). CDR3 size: 14 residues. The V gene's germline CDR1 is KGHDR and CDR2 SFDVKD. As DNA, the CDR3 is TGTGCCACCAGTGACCCGGGAGTCAAAGACATTCAGTACTTC. It codes for CATSDPGVKDIQYF.

The chain carries TRBV5-1 and TRBJ1-5; D is unclear. Per the germline V gene, CDR1 is SGHRS and CDR2 is YFSETQ. The CDR3 is made up of 14 amino acids. Trimming left V 2 bases short and J 7 bases short, with 13 bases between. CDR3 sequence reads: CASSFSGSGQPQHF. For the CDR3, the DNA is TGCGCCAGCAGCTTTTCAGGTTCGGGGCAGCCCCAGCATTTT.

The J gene is TRBJ2-2, the V gene TRBV19, with 9 positions matching TRBD1. This CDR3 has 14 amino acids. V trimming: 5 bases; J trimming: 6 bases; junction bases outside the gene matches: 4. Germline V lookup: CDR1 LNHDA, CDR2 SQIVND (reference sequence). The CDR3 loop is CASSLDRGPGELFF. The DNA for the CDR3 is TGTGCCAGTAGTTTGGACAGGGGCCCCGGGGAGCTGTTTTTT.